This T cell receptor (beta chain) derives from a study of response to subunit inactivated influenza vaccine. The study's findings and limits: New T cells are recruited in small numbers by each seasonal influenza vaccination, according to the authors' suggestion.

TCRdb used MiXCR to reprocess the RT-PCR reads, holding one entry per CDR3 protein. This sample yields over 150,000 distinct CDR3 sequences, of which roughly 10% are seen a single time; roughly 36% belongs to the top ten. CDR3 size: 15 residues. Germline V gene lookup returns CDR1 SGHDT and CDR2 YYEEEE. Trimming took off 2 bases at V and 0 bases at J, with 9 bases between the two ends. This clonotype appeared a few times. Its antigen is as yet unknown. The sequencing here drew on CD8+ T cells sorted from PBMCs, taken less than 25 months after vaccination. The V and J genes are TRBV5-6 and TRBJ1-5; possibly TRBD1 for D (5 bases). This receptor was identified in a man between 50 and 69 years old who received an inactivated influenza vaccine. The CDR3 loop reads CASSFGTVSNQPQHF. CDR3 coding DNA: TGTGCCAGCAGCTTTGGGACCGTTAGCAATCAGCCCCAGCATTTT. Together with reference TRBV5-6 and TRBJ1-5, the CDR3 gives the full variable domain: DAGVTQSPTHLIKTRGQQVTLRCSPKSGHDTVSWYQQALGQGPQFIFQYYEEEERQRGNFPDRFSGHQFPNYSSELNVNALLLGDSALYLCASSFGTVSNQPQHFGDGTRLSIL.